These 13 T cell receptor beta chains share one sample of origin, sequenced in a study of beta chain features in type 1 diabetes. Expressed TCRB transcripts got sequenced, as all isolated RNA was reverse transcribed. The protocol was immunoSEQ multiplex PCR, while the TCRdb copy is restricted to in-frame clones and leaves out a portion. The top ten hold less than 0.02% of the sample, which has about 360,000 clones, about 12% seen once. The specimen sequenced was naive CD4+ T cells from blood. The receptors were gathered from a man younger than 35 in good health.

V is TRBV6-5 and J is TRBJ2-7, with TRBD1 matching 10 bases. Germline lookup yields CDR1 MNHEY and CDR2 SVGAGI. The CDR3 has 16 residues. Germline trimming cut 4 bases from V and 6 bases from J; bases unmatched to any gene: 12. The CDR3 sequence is CASSLYTGTGEVEQYF. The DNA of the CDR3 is TGTGCCAGCAGTTTATACACCGGGACAGGGGAGGTCGAGCAGTACTTC.

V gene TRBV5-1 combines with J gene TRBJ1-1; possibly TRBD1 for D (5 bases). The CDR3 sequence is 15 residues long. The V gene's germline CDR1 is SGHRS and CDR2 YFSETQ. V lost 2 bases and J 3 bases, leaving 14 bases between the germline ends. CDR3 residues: CASSFKEGRYTEAFF. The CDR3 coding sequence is TGCGCCAGCAGCTTCAAGGAGGGACGGTACACTGAAGCTTTCTTT.

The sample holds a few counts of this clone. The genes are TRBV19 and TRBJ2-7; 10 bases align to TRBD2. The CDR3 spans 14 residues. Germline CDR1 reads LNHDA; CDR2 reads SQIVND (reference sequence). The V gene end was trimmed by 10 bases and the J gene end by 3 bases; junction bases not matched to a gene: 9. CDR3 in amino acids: CATLDPSGSYEQYF. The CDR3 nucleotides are TGTGCCACCCTAGATCCTAGCGGGAGCTACGAGCAGTACTTC.

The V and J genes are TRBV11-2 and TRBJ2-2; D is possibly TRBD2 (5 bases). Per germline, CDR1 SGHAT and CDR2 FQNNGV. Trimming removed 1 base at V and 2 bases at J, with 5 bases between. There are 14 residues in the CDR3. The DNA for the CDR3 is TGTGCCAGCAGCTTAGGGACTAACACCGGGGAGCTGTTTTTT. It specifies CASSLGTNTGELFF.

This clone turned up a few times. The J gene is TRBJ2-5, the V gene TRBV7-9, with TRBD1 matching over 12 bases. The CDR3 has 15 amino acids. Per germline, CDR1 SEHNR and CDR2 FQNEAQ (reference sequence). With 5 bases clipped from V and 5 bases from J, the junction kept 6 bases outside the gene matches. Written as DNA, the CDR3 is TGTGCCAGCAGCCCGGGGACAGGGGGCCTGGAGACCCAGTACTTC. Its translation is CASSPGTGGLETQYF.

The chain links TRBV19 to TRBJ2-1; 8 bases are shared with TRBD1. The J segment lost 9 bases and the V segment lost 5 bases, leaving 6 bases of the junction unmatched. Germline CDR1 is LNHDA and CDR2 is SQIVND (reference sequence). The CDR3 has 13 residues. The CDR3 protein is CASSGQGSGEQFF. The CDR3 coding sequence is TGTGCCAGTAGTGGACAGGGCTCGGGTGAGCAGTTCTTC.

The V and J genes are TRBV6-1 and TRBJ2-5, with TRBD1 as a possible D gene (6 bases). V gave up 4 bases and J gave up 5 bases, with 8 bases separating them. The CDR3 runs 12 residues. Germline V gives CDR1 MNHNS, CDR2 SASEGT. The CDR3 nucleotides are TGTGCCAGCAGTGGAGGGGGTGAGACCCAGTACTTC. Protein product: CASSGGGETQYF.

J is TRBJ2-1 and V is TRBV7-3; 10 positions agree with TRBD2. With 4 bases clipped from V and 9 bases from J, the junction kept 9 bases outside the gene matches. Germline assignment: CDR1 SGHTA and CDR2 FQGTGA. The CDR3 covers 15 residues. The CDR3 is CASSSISGRAGEQFF. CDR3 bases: TGTGCCAGCAGCTCGATAAGCGGGAGGGCCGGTGAGCAGTTCTTC.

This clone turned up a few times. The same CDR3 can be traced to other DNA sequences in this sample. CDR3 DNA: TGTGCCACCAGCAGGGACAGGGGAAACTATGGCTACACCTTC. It encodes CATSRDRGNYGYTF. This chain joins TRBV15 and TRBJ1-2, with 9 bases identical to TRBD1. V gave up 3 bases and J gave up 2 bases; unmatched junction bases: 1. Germline CDR1 is LNHNV and CDR2 is YYDKDF (reference sequence). The CDR3 runs 14 residues. The full variable domain, with the rest looked up from reference TRBV15 and TRBJ1-2, is DAMVIQNPRYQVTQFGKPVTLSCSQTLNHNVMYWYQQKSSQAPKLLFHYYDKDFNNEADTPDNFQSRRPNTSFCFLDIRSPGLGDTAMYLCATSRDRGNYGYTFGSGTRLTVV.

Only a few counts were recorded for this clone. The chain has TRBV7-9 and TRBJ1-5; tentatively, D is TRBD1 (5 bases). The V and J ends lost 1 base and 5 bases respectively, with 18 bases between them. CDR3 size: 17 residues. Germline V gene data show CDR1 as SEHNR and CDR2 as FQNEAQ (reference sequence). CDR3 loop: CASSLGRPGRKDQPQHF. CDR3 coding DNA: TGTGCCAGCAGCTTAGGTCGGCCAGGGCGAAAAGATCAGCCCCAGCATTTT.

DNA for the CDR3: TGTGCCAGCAGCCCTAGTTTGGGAGGACAGCCCCAGCATTTT. It yields the protein CASSPSLGGQPQHF. The V and J genes are TRBV6-4 and TRBJ1-5; no reliable D call. V shed 6 bases and J shed 7 bases, with 16 bases lying between them. Germline-derived CDR1 and CDR2 are MRHNA and SNTAGT. The CDR3 is 14 residues long.

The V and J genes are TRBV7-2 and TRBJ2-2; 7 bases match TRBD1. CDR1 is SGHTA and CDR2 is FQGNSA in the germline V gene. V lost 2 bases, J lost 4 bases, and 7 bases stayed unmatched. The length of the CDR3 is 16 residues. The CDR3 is CASSLMKGAGTGELFF. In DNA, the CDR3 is TGTGCCAGCAGCTTAATGAAGGGGGCGGGCACCGGGGAGCTGTTTTTT.

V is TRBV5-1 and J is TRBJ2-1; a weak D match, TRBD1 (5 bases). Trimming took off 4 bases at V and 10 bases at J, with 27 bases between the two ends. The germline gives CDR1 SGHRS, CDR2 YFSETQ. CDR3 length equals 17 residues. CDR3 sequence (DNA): TGCGCCAGCAGCCTCACTGGGATAGGGGATGGGTTGAGGGAGCAGTTCTTC. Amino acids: CASSLTGIGDGLREQFF. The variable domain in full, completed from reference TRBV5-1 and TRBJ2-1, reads KAGVTQTPRYLIKTRGQQVTLSCSPISGHRSVSWYQQTPGQGLQFLFEYFSETQRNKGNFPGRFSGRQFSNSRSEMNVSTLELGDSALYLCASSLTGIGDGLREQFFGPGTRLTVL.